This T cell receptor (beta chain) was identified in a study of blood T cell repertoires in COVID-19. Study in general: COVID-19 samples from acute and convalescent phases originated in the United States, Italy and Spain. Nucleic acid was either cDNA or gDNA, and it came from T cells, B-cell-depleted T cells, or PBMCs.

A word on this clone: At one boundary the junction diverges from the germline segment, which might be a read error.

Germline V gives CDR1 SSHAT, CDR2 FNYEAQ (reference sequence). This CDR3 has 15 residues. Study processing details: Scientists estimated how many nucleated cells there were by amplifying reference gene primers. Method: immunoSEQ multiplex PCR; TCRdb's copy keeps in-frame clones and lacks some. V, J and clone size derive from that table, while D and trimming were established from the DNA sequence. The sample yields 90,000 or so clones, about 85% seen once. This rearrangement joins TRBV7-7 to TRBJ2-3, with 12 positions matching TRBD1. This sequence was found in a man older than 75 with active or convalescent COVID-19. Sequencing used peripheral blood. The CDR3 is CASSPGTGGADTQYF. The CDR3 DNA reads as TGTGCTAGCAGCCCCGGGACAGGGGGCGCAGATACGCAGTATTTT. Full variable domain (remainder filled in from reference TRBV7-7 and TRBJ2-3): GAGVSQSPRYKVTKRGQDVTLRCDPISSHATLYWYQQALGQGPEFLTYFNYEAQPDKSGLPSDRFSAERPEGSISTLTIQRTEQRDSAMYRCASSPGTGGADTQYFGPGTRLTVL.